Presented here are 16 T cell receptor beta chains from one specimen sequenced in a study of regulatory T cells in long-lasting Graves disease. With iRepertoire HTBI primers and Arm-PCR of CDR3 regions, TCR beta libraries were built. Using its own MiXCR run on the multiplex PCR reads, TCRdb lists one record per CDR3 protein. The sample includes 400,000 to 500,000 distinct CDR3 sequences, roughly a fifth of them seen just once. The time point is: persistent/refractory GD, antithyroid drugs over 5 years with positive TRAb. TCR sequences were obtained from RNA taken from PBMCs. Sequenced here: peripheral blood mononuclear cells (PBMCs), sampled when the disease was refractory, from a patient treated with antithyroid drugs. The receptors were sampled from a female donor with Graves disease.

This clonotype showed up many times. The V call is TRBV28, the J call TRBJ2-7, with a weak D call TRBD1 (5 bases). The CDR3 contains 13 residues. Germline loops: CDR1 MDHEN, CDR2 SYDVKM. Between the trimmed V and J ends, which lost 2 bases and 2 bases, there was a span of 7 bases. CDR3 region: CASSLTGTYEQYF. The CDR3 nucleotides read TGTGCCAGCAGTTTAACAGGTACCTACGAGCAGTACTTC.

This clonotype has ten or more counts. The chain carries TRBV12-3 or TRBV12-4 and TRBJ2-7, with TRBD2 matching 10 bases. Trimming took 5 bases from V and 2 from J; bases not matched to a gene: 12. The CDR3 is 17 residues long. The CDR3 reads CASSNHGRTSGTYEQYF. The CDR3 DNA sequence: TGTGCCAGCAGTAACCACGGGCGGACTAGCGGAACCTACGAGCAGTACTTC.

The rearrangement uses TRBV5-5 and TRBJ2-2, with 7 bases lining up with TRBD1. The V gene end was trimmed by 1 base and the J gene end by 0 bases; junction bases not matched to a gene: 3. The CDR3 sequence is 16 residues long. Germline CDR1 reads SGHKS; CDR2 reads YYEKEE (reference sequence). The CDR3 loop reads CASSLTQGANTGELFF. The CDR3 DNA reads TGTGCCAGCAGCTTGACGCAGGGGGCGAACACCGGGGAGCTGTTTTTT.

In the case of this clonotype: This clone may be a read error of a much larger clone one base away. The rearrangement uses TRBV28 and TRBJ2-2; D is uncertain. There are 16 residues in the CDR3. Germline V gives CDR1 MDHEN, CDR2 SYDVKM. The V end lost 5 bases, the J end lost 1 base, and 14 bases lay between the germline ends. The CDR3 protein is CASSESLARNTGELFF. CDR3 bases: TGTGCCAGCAGTGAGTCATTAGCTCGGAACACCGGGGAGCTGTTTTTT.

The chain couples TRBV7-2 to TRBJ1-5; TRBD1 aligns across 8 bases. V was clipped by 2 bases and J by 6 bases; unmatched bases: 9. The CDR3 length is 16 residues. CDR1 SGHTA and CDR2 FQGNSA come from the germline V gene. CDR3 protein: CASSLSGQGAAQPQHF. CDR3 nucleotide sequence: TGTGCCAGCAGCTTAAGTGGGCAGGGGGCGGCTCAGCCCCAGCATTTT.

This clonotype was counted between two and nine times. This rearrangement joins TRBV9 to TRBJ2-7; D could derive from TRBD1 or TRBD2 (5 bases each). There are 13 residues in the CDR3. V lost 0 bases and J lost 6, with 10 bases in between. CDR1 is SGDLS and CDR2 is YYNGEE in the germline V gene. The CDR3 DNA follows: TGTGCCAGCAGCGTAGAATCCGGGACCGAGCAGTACTTC. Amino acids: CASSVESGTEQYF.

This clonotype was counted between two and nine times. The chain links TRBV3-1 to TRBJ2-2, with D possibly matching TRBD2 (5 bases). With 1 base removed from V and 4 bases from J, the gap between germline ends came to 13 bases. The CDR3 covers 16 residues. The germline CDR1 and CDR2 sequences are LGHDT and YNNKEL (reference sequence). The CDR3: CASSQGLAGITGELFF. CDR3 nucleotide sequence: TGTGCCAGCAGCCAAGGTCTAGCTGGAATCACCGGGGAGCTGTTTTTT. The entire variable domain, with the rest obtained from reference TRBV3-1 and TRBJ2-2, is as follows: DTAVSQTPKYLVTQMGNDKSIKCEQNLGHDTMYWYKQDSKKFLKIMFSYNNKELIINETVPNRFSPKSPDKAHLNLHINSLELGDSAVYFCASSQGLAGITGELFFGEGSRLTVL.

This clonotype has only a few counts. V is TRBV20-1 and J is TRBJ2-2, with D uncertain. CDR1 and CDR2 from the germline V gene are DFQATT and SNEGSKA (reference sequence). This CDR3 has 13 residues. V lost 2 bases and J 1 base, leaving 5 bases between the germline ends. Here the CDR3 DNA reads TGCAGTGCTAGACCCGAGAACACCGGGGAGCTGTTTTTT. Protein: CSARPENTGELFF.

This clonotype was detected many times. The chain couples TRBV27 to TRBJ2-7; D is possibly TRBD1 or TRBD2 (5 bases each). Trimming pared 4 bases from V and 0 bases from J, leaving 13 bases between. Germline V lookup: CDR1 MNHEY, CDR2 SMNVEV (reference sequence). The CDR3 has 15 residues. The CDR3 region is CASSWVGGSSYEQYF. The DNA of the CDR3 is TGTGCCAGCAGTTGGGTTGGGGGTAGCTCCTACGAGCAGTACTTC.

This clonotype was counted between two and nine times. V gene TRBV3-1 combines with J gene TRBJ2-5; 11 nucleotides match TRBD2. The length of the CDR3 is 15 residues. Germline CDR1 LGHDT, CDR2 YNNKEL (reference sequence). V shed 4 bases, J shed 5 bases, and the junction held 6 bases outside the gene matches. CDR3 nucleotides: TGTGCCAGCAGCCCACTAGCGGGAGTGGAGGAGACCCAGTACTTC. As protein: CASSPLAGVEETQYF.

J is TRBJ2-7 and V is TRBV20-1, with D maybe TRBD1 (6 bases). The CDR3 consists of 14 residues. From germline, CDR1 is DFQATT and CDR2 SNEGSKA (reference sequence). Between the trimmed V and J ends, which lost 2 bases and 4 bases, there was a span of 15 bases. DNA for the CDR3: TGCAGTGCTAGAACGGGGACAATTCCTTACGAGCAGTACTTC. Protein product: CSARTGTIPYEQYF.

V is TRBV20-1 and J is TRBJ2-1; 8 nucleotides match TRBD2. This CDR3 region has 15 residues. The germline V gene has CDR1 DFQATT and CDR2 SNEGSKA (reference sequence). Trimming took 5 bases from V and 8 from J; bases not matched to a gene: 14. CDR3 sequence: CSARTGASGFHEQFF. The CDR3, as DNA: TGCAGTGCTCGAACCGGGGCTAGCGGGTTCCATGAGCAGTTCTTC.

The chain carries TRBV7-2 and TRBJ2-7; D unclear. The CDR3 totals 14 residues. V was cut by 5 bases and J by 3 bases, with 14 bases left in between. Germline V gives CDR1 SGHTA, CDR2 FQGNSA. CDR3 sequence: CASSPRTEGYEQYF. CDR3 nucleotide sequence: TGTGCCAGCAGCCCCCGGACCGAAGGCTACGAGCAGTACTTC.

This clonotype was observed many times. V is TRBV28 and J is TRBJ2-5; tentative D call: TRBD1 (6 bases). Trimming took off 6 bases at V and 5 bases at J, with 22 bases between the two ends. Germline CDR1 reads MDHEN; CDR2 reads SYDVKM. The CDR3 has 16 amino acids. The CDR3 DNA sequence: TGTGCCAGCAGCTCGCCCTGGCAGGGGCCGAAGGAGACCCAGTACTTC. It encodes CASSSPWQGPKETQYF.

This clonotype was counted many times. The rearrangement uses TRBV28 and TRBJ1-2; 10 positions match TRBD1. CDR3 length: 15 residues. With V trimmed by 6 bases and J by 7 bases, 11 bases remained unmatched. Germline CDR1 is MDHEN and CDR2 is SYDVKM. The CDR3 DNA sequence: TGTGCCAGCAGGACCTCCGGGACAGGGGCGCCTGGCTACACCTTC. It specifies CASRTSGTGAPGYTF.

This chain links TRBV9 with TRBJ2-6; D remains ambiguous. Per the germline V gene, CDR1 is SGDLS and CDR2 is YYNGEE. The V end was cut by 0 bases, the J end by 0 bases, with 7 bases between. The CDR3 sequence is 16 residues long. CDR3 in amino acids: CASSVAPGSGANVLTF. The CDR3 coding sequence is TGTGCCAGCAGCGTAGCTCCAGGCTCTGGGGCCAACGTCCTGACTTTC.